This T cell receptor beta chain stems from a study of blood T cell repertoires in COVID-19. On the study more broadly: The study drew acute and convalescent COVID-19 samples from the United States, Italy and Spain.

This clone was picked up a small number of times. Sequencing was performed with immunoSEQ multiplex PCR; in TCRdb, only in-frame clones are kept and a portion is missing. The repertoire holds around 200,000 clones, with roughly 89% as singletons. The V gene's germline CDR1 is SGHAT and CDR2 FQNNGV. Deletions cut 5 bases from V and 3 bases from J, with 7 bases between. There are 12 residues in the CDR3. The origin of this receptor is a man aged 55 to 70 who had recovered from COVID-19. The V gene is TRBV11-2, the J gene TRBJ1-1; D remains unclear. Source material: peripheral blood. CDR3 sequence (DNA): TGTGCCAGCAGCCCCCGGGACACTGAAGCTTTCTTT. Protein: CASSPRDTEAFF.